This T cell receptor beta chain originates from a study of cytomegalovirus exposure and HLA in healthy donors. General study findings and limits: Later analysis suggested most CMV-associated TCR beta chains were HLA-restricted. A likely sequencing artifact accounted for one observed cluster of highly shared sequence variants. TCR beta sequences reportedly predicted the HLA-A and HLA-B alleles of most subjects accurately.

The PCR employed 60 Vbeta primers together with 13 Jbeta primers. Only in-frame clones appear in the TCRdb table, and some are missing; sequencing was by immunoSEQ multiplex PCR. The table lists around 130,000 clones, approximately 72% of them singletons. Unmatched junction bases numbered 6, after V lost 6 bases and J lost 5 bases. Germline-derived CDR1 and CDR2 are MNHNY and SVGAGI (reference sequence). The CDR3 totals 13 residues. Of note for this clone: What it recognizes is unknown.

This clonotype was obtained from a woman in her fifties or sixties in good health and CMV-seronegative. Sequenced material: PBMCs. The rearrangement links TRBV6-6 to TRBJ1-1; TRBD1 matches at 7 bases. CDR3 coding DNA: TGTGCCAGCAGCGACAGGGTCGATACTGAAGCTTTCTTT. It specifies CASSDRVDTEAFF.